The clone carrying this TCR beta chain was seen a handful of times. Cells were sorted from thawed PBMC rested overnight and stained with GMM-loaded CD1B tetramer, viability dye and anti-CD3. The CD1B tetramers carried C32 glucose monomycolate purified from Rhodococcus equi. CD14-expressing monocytes were removed from PBMC before cryopreservation and sorting. These data originate in a study of T cells in tuberculosis. Study overall: Sequenced TCRs come from CD1B-GMM tetramer-binding T cells. Broader study findings: The stringent gate may have excluded weak CD1B-GMM tetramer binders.

Chain pairing is unknown; alpha and beta were sequenced separately. The table came from immunoSEQ multiplex PCR; TCRdb's copy has only in-frame clones and leaves some out. The sample holds 55,000 to 60,000 clones, approximately 91% seen once. The sequencing input was CD1b-GMM tetramer-negative cells sorted from PBMCs. This TCR derives from an adult woman with latent tuberculosis.

The CDR3 region is CSGRVNTEAFF. CDR3 DNA: TGCAGTGGTCGGGTGAACACTGAAGCTTTCTTT. The J gene is TRBJ1-1, the V gene TRBV20-1; D uncertain. The CDR3 spans 11 residues. Trimming pared 7 bases from V and 0 bases from J, leaving 6 bases between. CDR1 is DFQATT, CDR2 SNEGSKA, per germline (reference sequence).